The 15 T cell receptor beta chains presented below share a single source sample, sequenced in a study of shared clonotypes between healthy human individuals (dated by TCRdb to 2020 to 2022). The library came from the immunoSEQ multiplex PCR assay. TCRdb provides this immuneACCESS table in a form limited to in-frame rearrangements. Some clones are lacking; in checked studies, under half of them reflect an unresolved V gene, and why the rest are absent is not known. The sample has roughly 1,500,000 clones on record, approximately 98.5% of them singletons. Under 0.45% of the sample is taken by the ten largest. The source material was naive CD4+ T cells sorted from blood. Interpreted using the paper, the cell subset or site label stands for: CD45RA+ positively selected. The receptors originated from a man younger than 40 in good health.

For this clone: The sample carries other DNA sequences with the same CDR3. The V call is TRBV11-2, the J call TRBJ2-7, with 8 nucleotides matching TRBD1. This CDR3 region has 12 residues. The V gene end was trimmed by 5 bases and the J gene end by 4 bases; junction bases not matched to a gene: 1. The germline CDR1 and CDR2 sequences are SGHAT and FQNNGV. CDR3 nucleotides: TGTGCCAGCAGCGGACAGGGTTACGAGCAGTACTTC. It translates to CASSGQGYEQYF.

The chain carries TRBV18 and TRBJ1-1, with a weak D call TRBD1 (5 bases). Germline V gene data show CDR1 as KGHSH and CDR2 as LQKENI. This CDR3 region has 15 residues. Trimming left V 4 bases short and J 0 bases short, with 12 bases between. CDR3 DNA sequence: TGTGCCAGCTCACTTGAGGGACGGATGAACACTGAAGCTTTCTTT. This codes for CASSLEGRMNTEAFF. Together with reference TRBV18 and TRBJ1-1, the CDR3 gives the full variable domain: NAGVMQNPRHLVRRRGQEARLRCSPMKGHSHVYWYRQLPEEGLKFMVYLQKENIIDESGMPKERFSAEFPKEGPSILRIQQVVRGDSAAYFCASSLEGRMNTEAFFGQGTRLTVV.

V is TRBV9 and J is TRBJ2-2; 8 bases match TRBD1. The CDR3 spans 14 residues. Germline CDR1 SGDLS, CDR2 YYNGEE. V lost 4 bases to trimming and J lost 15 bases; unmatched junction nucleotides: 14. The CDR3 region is CASSLTGQDPKMFF. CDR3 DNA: TGTGCCAGCAGCCTGACGGGACAGGACCCTAAAATGTTTTTT.

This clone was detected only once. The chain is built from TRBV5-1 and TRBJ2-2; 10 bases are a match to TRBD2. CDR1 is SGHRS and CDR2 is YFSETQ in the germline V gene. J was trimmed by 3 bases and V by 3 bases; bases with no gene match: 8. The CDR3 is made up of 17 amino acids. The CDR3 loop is CASSSSLAGDDTGELFF. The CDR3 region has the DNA TGCGCCAGCAGCTCCAGTCTAGCGGGAGATGACACCGGGGAGCTGTTTTTT.

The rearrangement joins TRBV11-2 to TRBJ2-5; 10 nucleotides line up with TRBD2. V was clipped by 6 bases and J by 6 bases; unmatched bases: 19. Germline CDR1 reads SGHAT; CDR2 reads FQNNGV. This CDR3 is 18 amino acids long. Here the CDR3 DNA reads TGTGCCAGCAGTTTCCCCCTGCCTAGCGGGAGCTTAAGAAAGACCCAGTACTTC. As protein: CASSFPLPSGSLRKTQYF.

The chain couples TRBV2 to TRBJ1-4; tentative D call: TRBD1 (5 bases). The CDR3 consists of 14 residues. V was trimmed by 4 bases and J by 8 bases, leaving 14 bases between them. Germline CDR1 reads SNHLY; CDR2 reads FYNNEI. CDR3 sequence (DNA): TGTGCCAGCAGTGGAGTGACGGGACGGGAAAAACTGTTTTTT. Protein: CASSGVTGREKLFF.

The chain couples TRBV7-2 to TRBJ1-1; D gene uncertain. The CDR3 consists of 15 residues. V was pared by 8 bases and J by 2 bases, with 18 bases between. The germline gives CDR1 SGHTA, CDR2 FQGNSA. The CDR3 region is CASRLRPTLNTEAFF. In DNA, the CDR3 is TGTGCCAGCCGTCTTCGCCCGACACTCAACACTGAAGCTTTCTTT.

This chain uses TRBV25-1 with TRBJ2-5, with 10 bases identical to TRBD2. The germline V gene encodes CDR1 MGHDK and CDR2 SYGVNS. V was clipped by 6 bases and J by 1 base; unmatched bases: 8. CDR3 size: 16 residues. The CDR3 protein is CASSLSSGSPQETQYF. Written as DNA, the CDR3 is TGTGCCAGCAGCCTCTCTAGCGGGAGCCCCCAAGAGACCCAGTACTTC.

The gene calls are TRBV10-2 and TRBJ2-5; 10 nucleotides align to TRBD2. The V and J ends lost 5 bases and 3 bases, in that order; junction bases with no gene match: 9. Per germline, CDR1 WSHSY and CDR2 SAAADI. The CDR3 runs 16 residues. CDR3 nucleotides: TGCGCCAGCAGTCCCTCGGGACTAGCGTACGAAGAGACCCAGTACTTC. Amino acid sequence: CASSPSGLAYEETQYF.

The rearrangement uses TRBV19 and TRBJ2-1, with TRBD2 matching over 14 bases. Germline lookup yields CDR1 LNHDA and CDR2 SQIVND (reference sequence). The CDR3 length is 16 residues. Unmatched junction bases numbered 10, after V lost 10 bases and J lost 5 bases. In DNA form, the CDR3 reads TGTGCCACCCACAGGAGGGGACTAGCGGGAGACAATGAGCAGTTCTTC. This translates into CATHRRGLAGDNEQFF.

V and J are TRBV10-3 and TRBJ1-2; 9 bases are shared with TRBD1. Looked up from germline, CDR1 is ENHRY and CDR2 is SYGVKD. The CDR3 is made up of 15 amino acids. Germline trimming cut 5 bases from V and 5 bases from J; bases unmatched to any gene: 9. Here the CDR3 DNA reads TGTGCCATCAGTCACGGGACAGGGCATCAGTATGGCTACACCTTC. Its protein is CAISHGTGHQYGYTF.

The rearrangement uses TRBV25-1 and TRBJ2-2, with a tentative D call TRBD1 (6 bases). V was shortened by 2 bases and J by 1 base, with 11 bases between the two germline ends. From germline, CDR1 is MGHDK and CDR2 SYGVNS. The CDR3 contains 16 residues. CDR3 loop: CASSETGKWNTGELFF. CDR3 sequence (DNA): TGTGCCAGCAGTGAAACAGGGAAATGGAACACCGGGGAGCTGTTTTTT. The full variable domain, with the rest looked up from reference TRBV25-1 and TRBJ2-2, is EADIYQTPRYLVIGTGKKITLECSQTMGHDKMYWYQQDPGMELHLIHYSYGVNSTEKGDLSSESTVSRIRTEHFPLTLESARPSHTSQYLCASSETGKWNTGELFFGEGSRLTVL.

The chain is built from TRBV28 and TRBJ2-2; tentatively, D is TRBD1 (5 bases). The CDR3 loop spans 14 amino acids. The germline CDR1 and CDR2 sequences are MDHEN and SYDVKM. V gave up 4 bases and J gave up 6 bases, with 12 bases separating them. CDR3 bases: TGTGCCAGCAGTTACGCCAGGGATCCCGGGGAGCTGTTTTTT. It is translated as CASSYARDPGELFF.

The CDR3 bases are TGTGCCAGCAGCTCCGGGACATGGAGCGCAGATACGCAGTATTTT. Its protein is CASSSGTWSADTQYF. The V and J genes are TRBV7-2 and TRBJ2-3, with TRBD1 as a possible D gene (6 bases). Germline loops: CDR1 SGHTA, CDR2 FQGNSA. Trimming left V 4 bases short and J 4 bases short, with 15 bases between. The CDR3 totals 15 residues.

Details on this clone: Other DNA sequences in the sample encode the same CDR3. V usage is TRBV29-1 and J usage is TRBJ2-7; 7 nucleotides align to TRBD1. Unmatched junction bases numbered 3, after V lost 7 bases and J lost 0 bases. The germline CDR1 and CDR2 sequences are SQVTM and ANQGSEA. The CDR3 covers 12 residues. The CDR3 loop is CSGRDSSYEQYF. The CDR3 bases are TGCAGCGGCCGGGACAGCTCCTACGAGCAGTACTTC.